This TCR beta chain was identified during a study of blood T cell repertoires in COVID-19. Across the whole study: Sources were T cells, B-cell-depleted T cells, or PBMCs; the material itself was cDNA or gDNA.

V lost 6 bases to trimming and J lost 7 bases; unmatched junction nucleotides: 0. The CDR3 is made up of 11 amino acids. Germline V gives CDR1 MNHEY, CDR2 SVGAGI. In the original processing: The authors estimated nucleated cell counts from reference gene primer amplification. The table came from immunoSEQ multiplex PCR; TCRdb's copy has only in-frame clones and leaves some out. That table supplies the V and J calls and clone size; D and trimming were determined from the DNA. This sample carries around 200,000 clones, around 82% of them seen once, and the ten largest clones take around 5.4%. The sequence derives from a woman in her 70s with acute or convalescent COVID-19. Sequencing input: peripheral blood. The V call is TRBV6-5, the J call TRBJ2-1; TRBD2 matches 7 bases. The CDR3 here is CASRRENEQFF. CDR3 bases: TGTGCCAGCAGGCGGGAGAATGAGCAGTTCTTC.